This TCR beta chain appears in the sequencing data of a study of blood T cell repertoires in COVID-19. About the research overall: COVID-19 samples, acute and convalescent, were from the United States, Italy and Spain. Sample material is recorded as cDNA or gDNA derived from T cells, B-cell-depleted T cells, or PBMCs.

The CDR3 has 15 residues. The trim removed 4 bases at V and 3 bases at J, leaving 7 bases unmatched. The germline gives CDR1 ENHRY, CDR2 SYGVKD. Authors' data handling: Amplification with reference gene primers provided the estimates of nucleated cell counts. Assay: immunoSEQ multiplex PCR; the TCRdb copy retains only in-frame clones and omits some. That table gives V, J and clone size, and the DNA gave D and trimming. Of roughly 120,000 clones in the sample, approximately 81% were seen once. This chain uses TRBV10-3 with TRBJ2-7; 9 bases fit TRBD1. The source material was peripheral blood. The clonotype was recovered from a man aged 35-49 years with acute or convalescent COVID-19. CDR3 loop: CAISGSEGQGYEQYF. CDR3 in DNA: TGTGCCATCAGTGGATCTGAGGGACAGGGCTACGAGCAGTACTTC.